Listed here are 13 T cell receptor beta chains from one sample, sequenced in a study of cytomegalovirus exposure and HLA in healthy donors (dated by TCRdb to about 2017). Libraries were made using the immunoSEQ multiplex PCR assay. A mixture of 60 forward primers for TCR Vbeta segments and 13 reverse primers for TCR Jbeta segments was used in the multiplex PCR. The source is immuneACCESS, and TCRdb retained only in-frame sequences with V and J called. Part of the clones is not carried over; for the studies checked, unresolved V genes explain less than half of this, and the remainder is unexplained. The sample has just over 150,000 clones on record, 80% to 90% of them singletons. The ten largest clones take up around 1.9% of the sample. The source material was PBMCs. Receptor source: a young man in good health and CMV-seronegative.

V gene TRBV10-2 combines with J gene TRBJ2-7, with 15 bases aligning to TRBD2. Looked up from germline, CDR1 is WSHSY and CDR2 is SAAADI. V dropped 6 bases and J dropped 4; count of bases not matched to a gene: 4. CDR3 length: 15 residues. The CDR3 DNA is TGCGCCAGCAGACTGGGACTAGCGGGAGGTTACGAGCAGTACTTC. This sequence encodes CASRLGLAGGYEQYF.

The J gene is TRBJ1-1, the V gene TRBV5-1; D perhaps matches TRBD1 (5 bases). The CDR3 is 15 residues long. The germline gives CDR1 SGHRS, CDR2 YFSETQ. V gave up 4 bases and J gave up 0 bases, with 13 bases separating them. The CDR3 DNA reads TGCGCCAGCAGCGGGGGGGATTTTGTGAACACTGAAGCTTTCTTT. Translation: CASSGGDFVNTEAFF.

The V and J genes are TRBV19 and TRBJ2-5; weak D call: TRBD2 (6 bases). Germline CDR1 and CDR2: LNHDA and SQIVND (reference sequence). This CDR3 is 12 amino acids long. V shed 11 bases and J shed 11 bases, with 21 bases lying between them. The CDR3: CASSNSGYKQYF. CDR3 nucleotide sequence: TGTGCCTCCTCGAATAGCGGCTACAAGCAGTACTTC.

This rearrangement joins TRBV21-1 to TRBJ2-2; the DNA was not used to check the table's D call, TRBD1. TRBV21-1 is marked as a pseudogene. This CDR3 has 18 residues. This CDR3 reads CASSKDRRDTTNTGELFF. The CDR3, as DNA: TGTGCCAGCAGCAAAGATCGTAGGGACACAACCAACACCGGGGAGCTGTTTTTT.

The rearrangement joins TRBV19 to TRBJ2-1; 15 bases map to TRBD2. This CDR3 has 18 residues. The germline CDR1 and CDR2 sequences are LNHDA and SQIVND (reference sequence). V was pared by 4 bases and J by 3 bases, with 7 bases of the junction left unmatched. This CDR3 is CASSKGLAGGGIYNEQFF. The DNA of the CDR3 is TGTGCCAGTAGTAAGGGACTAGCGGGAGGCGGGATCTACAATGAGCAGTTCTTC.

The chain recombines TRBV27 with TRBJ2-7, with a weak D call TRBD1 (6 bases). Looked up from germline, CDR1 is MNHEY and CDR2 is SMNVEV (reference sequence). This CDR3 spans 13 amino acids. V gave up 6 bases and J gave up 3 bases, with 12 bases separating them. The CDR3 spells CASRTYRDYEQYF. The CDR3 DNA reads TGTGCCAGCAGAACGTACAGGGACTACGAGCAGTACTTC.

The V gene is TRBV29-1, the J gene TRBJ1-5, with 9 bases lining up with TRBD1. This CDR3 comprises 13 residues. CDR1 and CDR2 (germline): SQVTM, ANQGSEA. J was trimmed by 7 bases and V by 4 bases; bases with no gene match: 5. As DNA, the CDR3 is TGCAGCGTTGCGACAGGGGGAGAACAGCCCCAGCATTTT. Encoded protein: CSVATGGEQPQHF.

A word on this clone: The junction shows a germline mismatch at one end, possibly a read error. The chain carries TRBV7-9 and TRBJ2-1; 9 bases line up with TRBD1. CDR3 length: 13 amino acids. Germline V gene sequence: CDR1 SEHNR, CDR2 FQNEAQ (reference sequence). CDR3 DNA sequence: TGTTCCAGCAGCCCTACAGGGGGCGATGAGCAGTTCTTC. This encodes CSSSPTGGDEQFF.

V is TRBV7-8 and J is TRBJ2-3; 9 bases fit TRBD2. CDR3 length equals 20 residues. The J segment lost 2 bases and the V segment lost 5 bases, leaving 20 bases of the junction unmatched. CDR1 is SGHVS and CDR2 is FQNEAQ in the germline V gene. The CDR3 region is CASSLPGGPTSGPLTDTQYF. Here the CDR3 DNA reads TGTGCCAGCAGCCTTCCCGGGGGCCCAACTAGCGGGCCTCTCACAGATACGCAGTATTTT. Full variable domain (rest looked up from reference TRBV7-8 and TRBJ2-3): GAGVSQSPRYKVAKRGQDVALRCDPISGHVSLFWYQQALGQGPEFLTYFQNEAQLDKSGLPSDRFFAERPEGSVSTLKIQRTQQEDSAVYLCASSLPGGPTSGPLTDTQYFGPGTRLTVL.

The chain joins TRBV13 to TRBJ1-1; D remains unclear. The germline V and J ends were trimmed by 6 bases and 7 bases, with 15 bases remaining between them. The CDR3 spans 13 residues. CDR1 PRHDT and CDR2 FYEKMQ come from the germline V gene (reference sequence). Here the CDR3 reads CASSWREQVEAFF. The CDR3 DNA is TGTGCCAGCAGTTGGAGGGAGCAGGTTGAAGCTTTCTTT.

The chain carries TRBV13 and TRBJ2-2; TRBD2 matches at 9 bases. From germline, CDR1 is PRHDT and CDR2 FYEKMQ (reference sequence). The CDR3 loop spans 19 amino acids. The V segment lost 3 bases and the J segment 3 bases; nucleotides outside the gene matches: 14. CDR3 sequence reads: CASSFTQAGGRPHTGELFF. The CDR3 nucleotides are TGTGCCAGCAGCTTTACCCAAGCGGGGGGCCGACCCCACACCGGGGAGCTGTTTTTT.

The rearrangement joins TRBV2 to TRBJ2-1, with 8 bases fitting TRBD2. Germline V lookup: CDR1 SNHLY, CDR2 FYNNEI. The CDR3 is made up of 16 amino acids. V gave up 6 bases and J gave up 4 bases; unmatched junction bases: 11. CDR3 residues: CASSATGTSRYNEQFF. The CDR3 DNA follows: TGTGCCAGCAGCGCAACCGGGACTAGTAGGTACAATGAGCAGTTCTTC.

The CDR3 loop is CASSFGTGRGTDTQYF. The CDR3, as DNA: TGTGCCAGCAGCTTCGGGACAGGGAGAGGCACAGATACGCAGTATTTT. V usage is TRBV7-8 and J usage is TRBJ2-3; 9 bases line up with TRBD1. CDR3 length equals 16 residues. Germline CDR1 SGHVS, CDR2 FQNEAQ. The J segment lost 1 base and the V segment lost 3 bases, leaving 5 bases of the junction unmatched.